These 23 T cell receptor beta chains came from one sample sequenced in a study of Ad26.COV2.S vaccination and SARS-CoV-2 variants. Some clones are missing from TCRdb's copy, which holds only in-frame ones; the method was immunoSEQ multiplex PCR. Here the sample spans about 460,000 clones, nearly 90% being singletons. Treatment in this sample: some 19 received Ad26.COV2.S at low or high dose, single or two shots; a few received placebo; per-sample allocation not given. The investigators took samples on day 63 after the first vaccine or placebo injection. Here the sequenced sample was peripheral blood, taken in a trial of Ad26.COV2.S vaccine versus placebo. These receptors came from a person between 18 and 60 years old who received the Ad26.COV2.S COVID-19 vaccine or a placebo.

The genes are TRBV5-1 and TRBJ1-4, with D perhaps TRBD1 (5 bases). The germline V gene has CDR1 SGHRS and CDR2 YFSETQ. The germline V and J ends were trimmed by 4 bases and 3 bases, with 13 bases remaining between them. The CDR3 is 15 amino acids. The CDR3 DNA sequence: TGCGCCAGCAGCAGCCAAGGGGCGGCTAATGAAAAACTGTTTTTT. Protein sequence: CASSSQGAANEKLFF.

This chain links TRBV28 with TRBJ1-1, with D unresolved. The CDR3 is 15 residues long. Between the trimmed V and J ends, which lost 5 bases and 1 base, there was a span of 14 bases. CDR1 is MDHEN and CDR2 is SYDVKM in the germline V gene. The CDR3 spells CASSPLLGENTEAFF. CDR3 bases: TGTGCCAGCAGTCCCCTTCTTGGAGAGAACACTGAAGCTTTCTTT.

This clone was seen a few times. Within the sample, other DNA sequences also encode this same CDR3. The rearrangement joins TRBV2 to TRBJ1-6; D call uncertain. CDR3 size: 13 residues. Germline loops: CDR1 SNHLY, CDR2 FYNNEI. V lost 6 bases to trimming and J lost 0 bases, with 3 bases between them. CDR3 sequence (DNA): TGTGCCAGCAGGGGCTCCTATAATTCACCCCTCCACTTT. Protein sequence: CASRGSYNSPLHF.

The V and J genes are TRBV11-2 and TRBJ2-5, with 7 positions matching TRBD2. The germline V gene encodes CDR1 SGHAT and CDR2 FQNNGV. This CDR3 is built from 17 residues. Unmatched junction bases numbered 11, after V lost 1 base and J lost 3 bases. The CDR3 sequence: CASSLGLAGGSEETQYF. The CDR3 coding sequence is TGTGCCAGCAGCTTAGGATTAGCGGGCGGTTCGGAAGAGACCCAGTACTTC.

V is TRBV5-4 and J is TRBJ1-2, with a possible D match to TRBD1 (6 bases). The V and J ends lost 4 bases and 3 bases respectively, with 19 bases between them. This CDR3 comprises 16 residues. Germline CDR1 and CDR2: SGHNT and YYREEE (reference sequence). The CDR3 DNA reads as TGTGCCAGCAGCCCGGGGGGGGCCGGGGCTGACTATGGCTACACCTTC. Translated: CASSPGGAGADYGYTF. Supplemented by reference TRBV5-4 and TRBJ1-2, the full variable domain reads ETGVTQSPTHLIKTRGQQVTLRCSSQSGHNTVSWYQQALGQGPQFIFQYYREEENGRGNFPPRFSGLQFPNYSSELNVNALELDDSALYLCASSPGGAGADYGYTFGSGTRLTVV.

This CDR3 is CASSWGAGGSYEQYF. CDR3 sequence (DNA): TGTGCCAGCAGCTGGGGCGCAGGGGGTTCCTACGAGCAGTACTTC. This sequence joins TRBV5-4 and TRBJ2-7; 7 positions match TRBD1. The CDR3 has 15 amino acids. V was clipped by 3 bases and J by 1 base; unmatched bases: 7. Germline CDR1 and CDR2: SGHNT and YYREEE (reference sequence).

V gene TRBV7-9 combines with J gene TRBJ2-3, with D uncertain. Germline CDR1 is SEHNR and CDR2 is FQNEAQ (reference sequence). The CDR3 is 13 amino acids. V was cut by 1 base and J by 2 bases, with 4 bases left in between. The CDR3, as DNA: TGTGCCAGCAGCTTAGGCTCCACAGATACGCAGTATTTT. This codes for CASSLGSTDTQYF.

The chain combines TRBV9 with TRBJ1-3, with TRBD1 identical over 7 bases. The CDR3 totals 15 residues. The germline V gene encodes CDR1 SGDLS and CDR2 YYNGEE. The V and J ends lost 3 bases and 2 bases, in that order; junction bases with no gene match: 5. The CDR3: CASSADTGAGNTIYF. CDR3 sequence (DNA): TGTGCCAGCAGCGCTGACACAGGGGCTGGAAACACCATATATTTT.

This chain uses TRBV7-9 with TRBJ2-3; 14 bases are a match to TRBD2. The CDR3 runs to 16 residues. Germline CDR1 reads SEHNR; CDR2 reads FQNEAQ (reference sequence). Trimming at V came to 8 bases and at J to 6 bases, leaving 10 bases not matched to a gene. CDR3 DNA sequence: TGTGCCAGCCCTAACCCGGGACTAGCGGGAGTGGATACGCAGTATTTT. Amino acids: CASPNPGLAGVDTQYF.

The chain is built from TRBV11-2 and TRBJ1-2; D is unclear. CDR3 length: 12 amino acids. The germline gives CDR1 SGHAT, CDR2 FQNNGV. V was shortened by 6 bases and J by 8 bases, with 13 bases between the two germline ends. The CDR3 loop is CASSRGSYGYTF. CDR3 sequence (DNA): TGTGCCAGCAGTCGGGGATCCTACGGCTACACCTTC.

The J gene is TRBJ1-2, the V gene TRBV19; 7 bases match TRBD1. The germline CDR1 and CDR2 sequences are LNHDA and SQIVND (reference sequence). The CDR3 has 15 amino acids. The J segment lost 4 bases and the V segment lost 5 bases, leaving 10 bases of the junction unmatched. As DNA, the CDR3 is TGTGCCAGTAGTGGCCCGGGACAGATTTTCTATGGCTACACCTTC. Amino acid sequence: CASSGPGQIFYGYTF.

The chain combines TRBV7-2 with TRBJ1-1; D is unclear. Germline CDR1 and CDR2: SGHTA and FQGNSA. V was cut by 2 bases and J by 6 bases, with 16 bases left in between. The CDR3 runs 15 residues. The CDR3 bases are TGTGCCAGCAGCTTATATGGAACCGAGTCCCCTGAAGCTTTCTTT. The encoded protein is CASSLYGTESPEAFF.

This chain connects TRBV5-6 to TRBJ2-7; 7 bases are shared with TRBD1. The V gene end was trimmed by 1 base and the J gene end by 0 bases; junction bases not matched to a gene: 7. Germline V gene sequence: CDR1 SGHDT, CDR2 YYEEEE. CDR3 length: 16 amino acids. CDR3 nucleotide sequence: TGTGCCAGCAGCTTGTTGGGACAGACCAGCTCCTACGAGCAGTACTTC. Residues: CASSLLGQTSSYEQYF.

The chain couples TRBV27 to TRBJ1-2, with a tentative D call TRBD1 (5 bases). Germline CDR1 is MNHEY and CDR2 is SMNVEV (reference sequence). This CDR3 region has 15 residues. With 4 bases removed from V and 4 bases from J, the gap between germline ends came to 16 bases. CDR3 sequence (DNA): TGTGCCAGCAGTTCCGACAGACTACCCATCTATGGCTACACCTTC. Translated: CASSSDRLPIYGYTF.

The chain couples TRBV2 to TRBJ2-7; D ambiguous. The V gene's germline CDR1 is SNHLY and CDR2 FYNNEI. V shed 5 bases and J shed 0 bases, with 14 bases lying between them. The CDR3 is 15 residues long. CDR3: CASSRLESSSYEQYF. Written as DNA, the CDR3 is TGTGCCAGCAGTCGTTTGGAATCCAGCTCCTACGAGCAGTACTTC.

In regard to this clone: Other DNA sequences in the sample encode the same CDR3. CDR3 in amino acids: CASSQLGGAGANVLTF. Written as DNA, the CDR3 is TGTGCCAGCAGCCAGCTAGGGGGTGCTGGGGCCAACGTCCTGACTTTC. The chain has TRBV3-1 (or the pseudogene TRBV3-2) and TRBJ2-6, with D possibly being TRBD1 (6 bases). Germline V gives CDR1 LGHDT, CDR2 YNNKEL (reference sequence). The CDR3 length is 16 residues. V gave up 3 bases and J gave up 2 bases, with 11 bases separating them.

This clone was recorded only once. The CDR3 nucleotides read TGTGCCAGCAGTTACTCCTTCGGGACAGGATACAATGAGCAGTTCTTC. It is translated as CASSYSFGTGYNEQFF. This chain joins TRBV6-5 and TRBJ2-1; the match to TRBD1 covers 8 bases. Germline V lookup: CDR1 MNHEY, CDR2 SVGAGI. The CDR3 consists of 16 residues. J was trimmed by 4 bases and V by 0 bases; bases with no gene match: 5.

This chain connects TRBV18 to TRBJ1-5; the D is unclear. Trimming shortened V by 2 bases and J by 0 bases, and 17 bases separated the two germline ends. From germline, CDR1 is KGHSH and CDR2 LQKENI. There are 18 residues in the CDR3. The CDR3 sequence: CASSPVTLDVYSNQPQHF. The CDR3 region has the DNA TGTGCCAGCTCACCAGTTACCCTCGACGTCTATAGCAATCAGCCCCAGCATTTT.

This chain's CDR3 is CASSQDRLQGRSEQYF. The CDR3 DNA is TGTGCCAGCAGCCAAGATCGTCTACAGGGGAGATCCGAGCAGTACTTC. This chain joins TRBV3-1 (or the pseudogene TRBV3-2) and TRBJ2-7, with 7 bases fitting TRBD1. Trimming cost V 0 bases and J 6 bases; bases outside gene matches: 11. In germline, CDR1 is LGHDT, CDR2 YNNKEL (reference sequence). The CDR3 is 16 residues long.

As for this clone: Other nucleotide sequences in the sample specify the same CDR3. CDR3: CASSPAEDSPLHF. Here the CDR3 DNA reads TGTGCCAGCTCACCTGCCGAGGATTCACCCCTCCACTTT. The rearrangement joins TRBV18 to TRBJ1-6; D gene unclear. Germline CDR1 KGHSH, CDR2 LQKENI. The CDR3 runs 13 residues. The V gene lost 3 bases and the J gene lost 8 bases, with 8 bases spanning the gap.

The chain uses TRBV2 and TRBJ2-5, with a possible D match to TRBD2 (6 bases). V was cut by 6 bases and J by 4 bases, with 18 bases left in between. The CDR3 extends over 15 amino acids. Germline CDR1 is SNHLY and CDR2 is FYNNEI. For the CDR3, the DNA is TGTGCCAGCAGCTTCCGGAGACTAGTGCCAGAGACCCAGTACTTC. Protein: CASSFRRLVPETQYF. Filled out from reference TRBV2 and TRBJ2-5, the complete variable domain reads EPEVTQTPSHQVTQMGQEVILRCVPISNHLYFYWYRQILGQKVEFLVSFYNNEISEKSEIFDDQFSVERPDGSNFTLKIRSTKLEDSAMYFCASSFRRLVPETQYFGPGTRLLVL.

V usage is TRBV9 and J usage is TRBJ2-1, with D possibly being TRBD1 (6 bases). CDR3 size: 15 residues. Per the germline V gene, CDR1 is SGDLS and CDR2 is YYNGEE. The ends were cut back, 1 base at V and 3 bases at J, with 11 bases in the middle. The CDR3 reads CASSVNRADYNEQFF. The CDR3 bases are TGTGCCAGCAGCGTAAACAGGGCGGACTACAATGAGCAGTTCTTC. Drawing the rest from reference TRBV9 and TRBJ2-1, the complete variable domain is DSGVTQTPKHLITATGQRVTLRCSPRSGDLSVYWYQQSLDQGLQFLIQYYNGEERAKGNILERFSAQQFPDLHSELNLSSLELGDSALYFCASSVNRADYNEQFFGPGTRLTVL.

The chain is built from TRBV4-2 and TRBJ1-5, with a possible D match to TRBD1 (5 bases). The CDR3 has 14 residues. The V gene lost 3 bases and the J gene lost 5 bases, with 11 bases spanning the gap. The germline V gene has CDR1 LGHNA and CDR2 YNFKEQ. Here the CDR3 reads CASSHQGRDQPQHF. DNA for the CDR3: TGTGCCAGCAGCCATCAGGGTAGAGATCAGCCCCAGCATTTT.